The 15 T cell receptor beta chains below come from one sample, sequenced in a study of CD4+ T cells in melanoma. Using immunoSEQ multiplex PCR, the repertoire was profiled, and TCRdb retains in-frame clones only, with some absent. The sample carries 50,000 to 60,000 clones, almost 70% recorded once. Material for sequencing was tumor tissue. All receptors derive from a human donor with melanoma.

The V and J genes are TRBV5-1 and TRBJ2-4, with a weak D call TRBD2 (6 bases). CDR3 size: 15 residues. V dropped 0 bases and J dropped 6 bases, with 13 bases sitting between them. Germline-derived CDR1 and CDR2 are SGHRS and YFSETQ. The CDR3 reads CASSLDTRDSNIQYF. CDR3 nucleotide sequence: TGCGCCAGCAGCTTGGACACTAGGGACTCAAACATTCAGTACTTC.

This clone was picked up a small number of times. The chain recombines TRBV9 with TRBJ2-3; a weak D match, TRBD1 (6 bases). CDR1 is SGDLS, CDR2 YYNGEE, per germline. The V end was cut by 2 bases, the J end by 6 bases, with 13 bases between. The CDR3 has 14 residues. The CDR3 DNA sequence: TGTGCCAGCAGCGTCTCGGGGCAGGGGGATACGCAGTATTTT. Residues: CASSVSGQGDTQYF.

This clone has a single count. The CDR3 DNA reads TGTGCCAGCAGCTTTGGGCAGAGCAATCAGCCCCAGCATTTT. Its protein product is CASSFGQSNQPQHF. The rearrangement joins TRBV11-2 to TRBJ1-5; unclear D gene. Germline loops: CDR1 SGHAT, CDR2 FQNNGV. The CDR3 runs 14 residues. The V end lost 3 bases, the J end lost 1 base, and 7 bases lay between the germline ends.

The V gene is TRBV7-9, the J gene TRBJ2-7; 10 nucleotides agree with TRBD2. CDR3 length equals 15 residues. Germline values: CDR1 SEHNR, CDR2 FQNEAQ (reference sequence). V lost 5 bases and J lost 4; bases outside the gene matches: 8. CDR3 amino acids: CASSALLAGRYEQYF. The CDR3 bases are TGTGCCAGCAGCGCCTTACTAGCGGGGCGTTACGAGCAGTACTTC. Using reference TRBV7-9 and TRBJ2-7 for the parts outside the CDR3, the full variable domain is DTGVSQNPRHKITKRGQNVTFRCDPISEHNRLYWYRQTLGQGPEFLTYFQNEAQLEKSRLLSDRFSAERPKGSFSTLEIQRTEQGDSAMYLCASSALLAGRYEQYFGPGTRLTVT.

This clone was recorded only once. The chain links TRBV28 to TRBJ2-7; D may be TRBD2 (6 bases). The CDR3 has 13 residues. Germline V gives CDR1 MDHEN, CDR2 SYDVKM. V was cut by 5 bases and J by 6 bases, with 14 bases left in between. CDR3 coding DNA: TGTGCCAGCAGTACCGCGGGAACCGTCGAGCAGTACTTC. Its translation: CASSTAGTVEQYF. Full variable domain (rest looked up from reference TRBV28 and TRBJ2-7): DVKVTQSSRYLVKRTGEKVFLECVQDMDHENMFWYRQDPGLGLRLIYFSYDVKMKEKGDIPEGYSVSREKKERFSLILESASTNQTSMYLCASSTAGTVEQYFGPGTRLTVT.

The CDR3 bases are TGCGCCAGCAGCCAGCTTATCGACAATGAGCAGTTCTTC. It is translated as CASSQLIDNEQFF. This chain joins TRBV4-1 and TRBJ2-1; D is undetermined. V lost 3 bases to trimming and J lost 5 bases, with 8 bases between them. The CDR3 length is 13 residues. Per the germline V gene, CDR1 is MGHRA and CDR2 is YSYEKL.

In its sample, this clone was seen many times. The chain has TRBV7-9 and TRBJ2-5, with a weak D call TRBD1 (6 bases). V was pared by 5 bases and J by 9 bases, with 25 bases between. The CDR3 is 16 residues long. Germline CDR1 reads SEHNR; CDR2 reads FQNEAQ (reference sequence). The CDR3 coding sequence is TGTGCCAGCAGCCAACCGGGGCGGACAGTGTCAACGGCCCAGTACTTC. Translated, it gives CASSQPGRTVSTAQYF.

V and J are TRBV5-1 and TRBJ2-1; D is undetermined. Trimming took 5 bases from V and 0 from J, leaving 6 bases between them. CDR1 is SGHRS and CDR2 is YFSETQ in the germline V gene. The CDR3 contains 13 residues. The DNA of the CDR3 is TGCGCCAGCAGACTGAGCTCCTACAATGAGCAGTTCTTC. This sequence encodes CASRLSSYNEQFF.

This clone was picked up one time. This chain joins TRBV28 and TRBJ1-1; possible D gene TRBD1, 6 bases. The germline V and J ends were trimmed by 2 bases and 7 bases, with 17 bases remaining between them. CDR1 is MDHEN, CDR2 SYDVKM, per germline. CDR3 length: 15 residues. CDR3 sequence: CASSLRMDSGLEAFF. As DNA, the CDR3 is TGTGCCAGCAGTTTACGTATGGACAGCGGACTTGAAGCTTTCTTT.

The CDR3: CASSLSGASGANVLTF. DNA for the CDR3: TGCGCCAGCAGCTTGTCAGGAGCGTCGGGGGCCAACGTCCTGACTTTC. V and J are TRBV5-1 and TRBJ2-6; no definite D call. The V end lost 1 base, the J end lost 4 bases, and 12 bases lay between the germline ends. CDR1 and CDR2 (germline): SGHRS, YFSETQ. The CDR3 spans 16 residues.

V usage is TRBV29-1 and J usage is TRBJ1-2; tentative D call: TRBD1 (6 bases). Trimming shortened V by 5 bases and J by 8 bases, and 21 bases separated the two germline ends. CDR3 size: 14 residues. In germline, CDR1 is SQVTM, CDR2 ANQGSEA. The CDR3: CSVPWTAQTGGYTF. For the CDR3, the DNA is TGCAGCGTTCCTTGGACAGCCCAGACGGGGGGCTACACCTTC.

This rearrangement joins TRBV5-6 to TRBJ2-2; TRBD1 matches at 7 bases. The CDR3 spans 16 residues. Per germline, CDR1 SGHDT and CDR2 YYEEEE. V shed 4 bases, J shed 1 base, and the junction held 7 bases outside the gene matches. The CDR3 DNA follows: TGTGCCAGCAGCCAGGGGGTGGAGAGGAACACCGGGGAGCTGTTTTTT. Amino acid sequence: CASSQGVERNTGELFF. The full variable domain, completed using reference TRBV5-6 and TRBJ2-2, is DAGVTQSPTHLIKTRGQQVTLRCSPKSGHDTVSWYQQALGQGPQFIFQYYEEEERQRGNFPDRFSGHQFPNYSSELNVNALLLGDSALYLCASSQGVERNTGELFFGEGSRLTVL.

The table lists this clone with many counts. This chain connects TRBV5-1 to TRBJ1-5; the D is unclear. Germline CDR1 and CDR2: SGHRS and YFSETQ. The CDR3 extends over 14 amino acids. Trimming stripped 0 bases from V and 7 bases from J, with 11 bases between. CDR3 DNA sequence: TGCGCCAGCAGCTTGGGGGGTAACGGGCAGCCCCAGCATTTT. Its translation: CASSLGGNGQPQHF.

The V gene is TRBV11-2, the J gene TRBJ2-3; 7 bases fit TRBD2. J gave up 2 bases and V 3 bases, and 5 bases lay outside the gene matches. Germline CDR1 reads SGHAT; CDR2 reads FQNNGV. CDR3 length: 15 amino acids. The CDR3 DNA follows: TGTGCCAGCAGCTTGGGGGGGATCTCCACAGATACGCAGTATTTT. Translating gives CASSLGGISTDTQYF.

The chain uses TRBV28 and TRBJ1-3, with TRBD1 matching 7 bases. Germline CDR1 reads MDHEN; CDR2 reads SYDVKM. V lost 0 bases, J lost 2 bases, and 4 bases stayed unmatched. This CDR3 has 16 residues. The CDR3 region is CASSLWVGTAGNTIYF. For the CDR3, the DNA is TGTGCCAGCAGTTTATGGGTCGGGACAGCTGGAAACACCATATATTTT.